The source of this TCR beta chain is a study of OX40 agonist ivuxolimab in advanced cancers. The wider study: A diagnosis of hepatocellular carcinoma, melanoma, renal cell or head and neck cancer was present in dose-escalation patients. The group had a mean age of about 60 years, ranged from about 20 to 90, and was 82.7% male.

Broader study findings: At 0.1 to 3.0 mg/kg, CD4+ and CD8+ blood T cells expanded clonally by week 6.

Generated by immunoSEQ multiplex PCR, the TCRdb table keeps only in-frame clones and is missing some. The data show more than 65,000 clones, with around 88% seen just once and roughly 0.59% held by the top ten. A word on this clone: Its antigen is undetermined.

This material consisted of CD4+ or CD8+ T cells sorted from blood, taken in a trial of the OX40 agonist ivuxolimab. The TCR comes from an adult with an advanced solid tumor such as melanoma, head and neck, liver or kidney cancer.

In DNA form, the CDR3 reads TGTGCCAGCAGTGATGAGGGGGCAGACTCACCCCTCCACTTT. Translation: CASSDEGADSPLHF. The chain employs TRBV2 and TRBJ1-6; 7 positions agree with TRBD1. Germline loops: CDR1 SNHLY, CDR2 FYNNEI. This CDR3 region has 14 residues. The ends lost 3 bases at V and 10 bases at J; junction bases unmatched: 6.